This T cell receptor (beta chain) was sequenced in a study of patients and donors after allogeneic stem cell transplantation. TCRdb processed the RT-PCR reads anew with MiXCR; each CDR3 protein has one entry. Among more than 150,000 distinct CDR3 sequences, around two fifths were seen once, and the ten largest hold about 35%. Per the germline V gene, CDR1 is SGDLS and CDR2 is YYNGEE. V shed 4 bases, J shed 3 bases, and the junction held 7 bases outside the gene matches. The CDR3 has 15 amino acids. This rearrangement joins TRBV9 to TRBJ2-3, with 8 bases that match TRBD2. Sequencing was performed on blood, either unsorted or a sorted T cell fraction (not recorded which). This receptor was taken from a human donor who was either an allogeneic HSCT recipient or a stem cell or donor lymphocyte infusion donor (not recorded which). It is not recorded whose cells these are; they may come from a transplant donor. The CDR3: CASSPSGSRTDTQYF. Here the CDR3 DNA reads TGTGCCAGCAGCCCCAGCGGGAGTAGGACAGATACGCAGTATTTT.